These 28 T cell receptor beta chains originate from one sample sequenced in a study of blood T cell repertoires in COVID-19. Here immunoSEQ multiplex PCR was the method, and the copy in TCRdb shows in-frame clones only, minus some. The sample has some 300,000 clones, roughly 87% seen once. The specimen was PBMCs or T cells enriched from blood (not recorded which). Every receptor here comes from a woman aged 25-40 years who had recovered from COVID-19.

This clone was seen only a few times. This chain links TRBV5-1 with TRBJ2-2, with a weak D call TRBD2 (6 bases). CDR1 and CDR2 from the germline V gene are SGHRS and YFSETQ. With 1 base removed from V and 6 bases from J, the gap between germline ends came to 10 bases. The length of the CDR3 is 14 residues. The DNA of the CDR3 is TGCGCCAGCAGCTTGCCGCTAGCGTCCGGGGAGCTGTTTTTT. This gives the protein CASSLPLASGELFF.

This chain joins TRBV5-1 and TRBJ1-1; tentative D call: TRBD1 (5 bases). Germline CDR1 reads SGHRS; CDR2 reads YFSETQ. CDR3 length: 14 residues. The V and J ends lost 4 bases and 5 bases respectively, with 15 bases between them. The CDR3 loop is CASSPSWGATEAFF. CDR3 bases: TGCGCCAGCAGCCCGAGTTGGGGCGCGACTGAAGCTTTCTTT.

V gene TRBV29-1 combines with J gene TRBJ2-2; 7 nucleotides line up with TRBD1. CDR3 size: 13 residues. The germline gives CDR1 SQVTM, CDR2 ANQGSEA. The ends lost 6 bases at V and 0 bases at J; junction bases unmatched: 1. CDR3 coding DNA: TGCAGCGTCGGGACAGCGAACACCGGGGAGCTGTTTTTT. Its translation is CSVGTANTGELFF.

This clone was seen just once. The chain has TRBV7-2 and TRBJ2-2; unclear D gene. V lost 2 bases and J 8 bases, leaving 6 bases between the germline ends. From germline, CDR1 is SGHTA and CDR2 FQGNSA. The CDR3 loop spans 12 amino acids. The CDR3 is CASSLYEGELFF. As DNA, the CDR3 is TGTGCCAGCAGCTTATACGAGGGGGAGCTGTTTTTT.

The rearrangement uses TRBV10-3 and TRBJ2-1; TRBD2 is a possible D gene (5 bases). The CDR3 has 17 residues. V gave up 2 bases and J gave up 5 bases, with 19 bases separating them. CDR1 and CDR2 (germline): ENHRY, SYGVKD. The DNA for the CDR3 is TGTGCCATCAGTGAGCCAAGCAAGGCGGACGGGAACAATGAGCAGTTCTTC. This codes for CAISEPSKADGNNEQFF.

The CDR3 sequence is CASSLAGSYEQYF. For the CDR3, the DNA is TGCGCCAGCAGCTTGGCCGGGTCCTACGAGCAGTACTTC. The chain has TRBV5-1 and TRBJ2-7; the D is unclear. The V gene lost 0 bases and the J gene lost 1 base, with 5 bases spanning the gap. This CDR3 contains 13 residues. Germline lookup yields CDR1 SGHRS and CDR2 YFSETQ.

The rearrangement links TRBV12-3 or TRBV12-4 to TRBJ1-4; D unclear. V was clipped by 3 bases and J by 11 bases, with 13 bases between them. The CDR3 contains 13 residues. The CDR3 nucleotides are TGTGCCAGCAGTTTTTTAACTTCCCGCAAACTGTTTTTT. Translated: CASSFLTSRKLFF.

The genes are TRBV7-3 and TRBJ2-3; D not resolved. V lost 5 bases to trimming and J lost 2 bases, with 11 bases between them. The CDR3 spans 14 residues. From germline, CDR1 is SGHTA and CDR2 FQGTGA. DNA for the CDR3: TGTGCCAGCAGCCCATCGAGACACACAGATACGCAGTATTTT. It specifies CASSPSRHTDTQYF.

The chain couples TRBV27 to TRBJ2-1, with TRBD2 matching over 7 bases. Germline-derived CDR1 and CDR2 are MNHEY and SMNVEV (reference sequence). This CDR3 has 14 amino acids. V trimming: 5 bases; J trimming: 7 bases; junction bases outside the gene matches: 8. The DNA for the CDR3 is TGTGCCAGCAGTCTCTTGACTAGCTTGAATGAGCAGTTCTTC. This encodes CASSLLTSLNEQFF.

This clone was seen more than once but under ten times. The rearrangement links TRBV7-9 to TRBJ2-7, with 9 positions matching TRBD1. The germline gives CDR1 SEHNR, CDR2 FQNEAQ (reference sequence). V gave up 4 bases and J gave up 0 bases; unmatched junction bases: 16. CDR3 length: 19 residues. In DNA, the CDR3 is TGTGCCAGCAGCTCAGGCCGAGGGACAGGGTGGCCAGACTCCTACGAGCAGTACTTC. Translating it yields CASSSGRGTGWPDSYEQYF.

The rearrangement uses TRBV5-1 and TRBJ2-7, with 10 bases matching TRBD1. V shed 1 base and J 3 bases; nucleotides not matched to a gene: 1. The length of the CDR3 is 14 residues. Per germline, CDR1 SGHRS and CDR2 YFSETQ. In DNA form, the CDR3 reads TGCGCCAGCAGCTTGAGGACAGGGGGCTACGAGCAGTACTTC. Its translation is CASSLRTGGYEQYF.

The V gene is TRBV30, the J gene TRBJ2-7; D remains unclear. V lost 1 base to trimming and J lost 2 bases, with 6 bases between them. The CDR3 has 12 amino acids. The germline V gene encodes CDR1 GTSNPN and CDR2 SVGIG (reference sequence). The CDR3 DNA reads TGTGCCTGGAGTGGGCTGGCCTACGAGCAGTACTTC. Its protein product is CAWSGLAYEQYF. Complete variable domain (other parts from reference TRBV30 and TRBJ2-7): SQTIHQWPATLVQPVGSPLSLECTVEGTSNPNLYWYRQAAGRGLQLLFYSVGIGQISSEVPQNLSASRPQDRQFILSSKKLLLSDSGFYLCAWSGLAYEQYFGPGTRLTVT.

In regard to this clone: At one of its ends the junction is not consistent with the germline gene, which may arise from a read error. This chain joins TRBV30 and TRBJ2-7, with TRBD1 identical over 7 bases. Per germline, CDR1 GTSNPN and CDR2 SVGIG (reference sequence). This CDR3 has 11 amino acids. CDR3 DNA sequence: TGTGCCTGGAGTTCCCGACAGGGTGGAGAGTTC. It translates to CAWSSRQGGEF.

This chain connects TRBV2 to TRBJ2-7; 8 positions agree with TRBD1. The germline V gene encodes CDR1 SNHLY and CDR2 FYNNEI. The CDR3 runs 14 residues. The junction had 7 bases not matched to a gene; V was cut back by 4 bases and J by 5 bases. The CDR3, as DNA: TGTGCCAGCAGTGCCGGGACAGGACAGAACGAGCAGTACTTC. This gives the protein CASSAGTGQNEQYF.

This rearrangement joins TRBV19 to TRBJ2-2; 12 bases are a match to TRBD1. The ends lost 7 bases at V and 3 bases at J; junction bases unmatched: 9. The CDR3 consists of 17 residues. Germline CDR1 is LNHDA and CDR2 is SQIVND (reference sequence). The DNA of the CDR3 is TGTGCCAGTAACCTATGGGGACAGGGGGCGCACACCGGGGAGCTGTTTTTT. It yields the protein CASNLWGQGAHTGELFF.

This chain links TRBV5-1 with TRBJ2-3, with 8 bases fitting TRBD2. Germline V gene sequence: CDR1 SGHRS, CDR2 YFSETQ. CDR3 length equals 15 residues. J lost 5 bases, V lost 3 bases, and 8 bases had no gene match. CDR3 region: CASSSAKAGEDTQYF. In DNA form, the CDR3 reads TGCGCCAGCAGCTCGGCTAAAGCGGGGGAAGATACGCAGTATTTT.

The genes are TRBV7-9 and TRBJ1-6; D not certain. The CDR3 is made up of 14 amino acids. The V end lost 6 bases, the J end lost 13 bases, and 19 bases lay between the germline ends. CDR1 and CDR2 (germline): SEHNR, FQNEAQ (reference sequence). The CDR3 reads CASSPRTGGFPLHF. The CDR3 DNA reads TGTGCCAGCAGTCCTCGGACGGGAGGTTTCCCCCTCCACTTT.

The genes are TRBV9 and TRBJ1-5; the D is unclear. The germline V and J ends were trimmed by 0 bases and 6 bases, with 7 bases remaining between them. The germline V gene encodes CDR1 SGDLS and CDR2 YYNGEE. The CDR3 has 13 amino acids. CDR3 sequence reads: CASSVGSGQPQHF. Here the CDR3 DNA reads TGTGCCAGCAGCGTAGGATCGGGTCAGCCCCAGCATTTT.

This chain uses TRBV27 with TRBJ1-1; a weak D match, TRBD1 (5 bases). The germline CDR1 and CDR2 sequences are MNHEY and SMNVEV (reference sequence). Trimming took 2 bases from V and 7 from J, leaving 17 bases between them. The CDR3 covers 15 residues. CDR3 sequence reads: CASSLAPAGVGEAFF. The CDR3 bases are TGTGCCAGCAGTTTAGCGCCGGCGGGGGTAGGTGAAGCTTTCTTT.

Regarding this clone: The junction and the germline gene differ at one end; a read error may be behind it. CDR3 loop: CASSLQGSSYNEQFF. In nucleotides, the CDR3 is TGTGCTAGCAGTCTACAGGGGAGCTCCTACAATGAGCAGTTCTTC. This sequence joins TRBV7-7 and TRBJ2-1; 7 bases are shared with TRBD1. Germline CDR1 and CDR2: SSHAT and FNYEAQ (reference sequence). The CDR3 has 15 amino acids.

The rearrangement links TRBV7-9 to TRBJ2-7; the match to TRBD1 covers 7 bases. The V gene's germline CDR1 is SEHNR and CDR2 FQNEAQ (reference sequence). CDR3 length: 16 residues. Trimming removed 3 bases from V and 1 base from J; junction bases left unmatched: 9. The CDR3 region is CASSFSPQGSSYEQYF. In nucleotides, the CDR3 is TGTGCCAGCAGCTTTTCACCACAGGGGTCTTCCTACGAGCAGTACTTC.

The chain links TRBV21-1 to TRBJ1-1; TRBD1 is the table's D call, not checked against the DNA. TRBV21-1 is termed a pseudogene. This CDR3 region has 12 residues. The CDR3 DNA reads TGTGCCAGCAGCAGACAGAAGGTTGAAGCTTTCTTT. It yields the protein CASSRQKVEAFF.

This sequence joins TRBV5-1 and TRBJ2-5, with D possibly TRBD1 on 5 matching bases. The CDR3 has 14 amino acids. V was trimmed by 3 bases and J by 0 bases, leaving 9 bases between them. Germline loops: CDR1 SGHRS, CDR2 YFSETQ. The CDR3 is CASSSDTNQETQYF. As DNA, the CDR3 is TGCGCCAGCAGCTCGGACACGAACCAAGAGACCCAGTACTTC.

The J gene is TRBJ1-2, the V gene TRBV24-1; TRBD1 aligns across 9 bases. The germline V gene encodes CDR1 KGHDR and CDR2 SFDVKD. Trimming cost V 10 bases and J 2 bases; bases outside gene matches: 1. The CDR3 is 12 amino acids. As DNA, the CDR3 is TGTGCCACACAGGGGGCGAACTATGGCTACACCTTC. Its translation: CATQGANYGYTF.

V gene TRBV11-3 combines with J gene TRBJ2-7; 9 bases line up with TRBD1. CDR1 and CDR2 (germline): SGHNT, YENEEA. The CDR3 loop spans 15 amino acids. V lost 6 bases to trimming and J lost 5 bases; unmatched junction nucleotides: 11. The CDR3 spells CASSSSGTGLDEQYF. DNA of the CDR3: TGTGCCAGCAGTTCGTCCGGGACAGGGCTCGACGAGCAGTACTTC.

The genes are TRBV2 and TRBJ1-2; the D is unclear. The V and J ends lost 0 bases and 9 bases respectively, with 8 bases between them. The CDR3 is made up of 12 amino acids. The germline gives CDR1 SNHLY, CDR2 FYNNEI. The DNA of the CDR3 is TGTGCCAGCAGTGAAGCCGGGGAAAGCTACACCTTC. It is translated as CASSEAGESYTF.

CDR3 residues: CAWSVVLAGESTDTQYF. The CDR3 DNA follows: TGTGCCTGGAGTGTTGTACTAGCGGGGGAAAGCACAGATACGCAGTATTTT. The chain employs TRBV30 and TRBJ2-3; 11 positions match TRBD2. The CDR3 loop spans 17 amino acids. V was pared by 0 bases and J by 0 bases, with 5 bases of the junction left unmatched. Germline V lookup: CDR1 GTSNPN, CDR2 SVGIG (reference sequence).

The chain has TRBV6-5 and TRBJ1-2, with D perhaps matching TRBD1 (5 bases). The germline V gene encodes CDR1 MNHEY and CDR2 SVGAGI. This CDR3 has 14 amino acids. V lost 6 bases and J lost 8, with 19 bases in between. The CDR3, as DNA: TGTGCCAGCAGGGGGGGTGGGGAGAGACCCGGCTACACCTTC. It codes for CASRGGGERPGYTF.